This TCR beta chain was identified during a study of blood T cell repertoires in COVID-19. Individuals aged about 18 to 89 years were recruited from roughly 22 US areas. Researchers sorted participants into cohorts using their self-reported clinical history. As processed by the authors: Estimates of nucleated cell counts were drawn from the amplification of reference gene primers. The method was immunoSEQ multiplex PCR; TCRdb's version includes in-frame clones alone and lacks a portion of them. V, J and clone size are those of that table, while D and trimming were read from the DNA. In the table there are 230,000 or so clones, about 90% of which are singletons. The trim removed 5 bases at V and 9 bases at J, leaving 6 bases unmatched. Germline CDR1 is SGHVS and CDR2 is FQNEAQ. The CDR3 is 12 residues long.

This chain connects TRBV7-8 to TRBJ2-7, with 8 positions matching TRBD1. The receptor was isolated from a woman aged 45-65 years with acute COVID-19. Sequencing was performed on PBMCs or T cells enriched from blood (not recorded which). The CDR3 reads CASSLNRGWQYF. The CDR3 bases are TGTGCCAGCAGCCTAAACAGGGGGTGGCAGTACTTC. The full variable domain, in which reference TRBV7-8 and TRBJ2-7 provide the parts outside the CDR3, is GAGVSQSPRYKVAKRGQDVALRCDPISGHVSLFWYQQALGQGPEFLTYFQNEAQLDKSGLPSDRFFAERPEGSVSTLKIQRTQQEDSAVYLCASSLNRGWQYFGPGTRLTVT.